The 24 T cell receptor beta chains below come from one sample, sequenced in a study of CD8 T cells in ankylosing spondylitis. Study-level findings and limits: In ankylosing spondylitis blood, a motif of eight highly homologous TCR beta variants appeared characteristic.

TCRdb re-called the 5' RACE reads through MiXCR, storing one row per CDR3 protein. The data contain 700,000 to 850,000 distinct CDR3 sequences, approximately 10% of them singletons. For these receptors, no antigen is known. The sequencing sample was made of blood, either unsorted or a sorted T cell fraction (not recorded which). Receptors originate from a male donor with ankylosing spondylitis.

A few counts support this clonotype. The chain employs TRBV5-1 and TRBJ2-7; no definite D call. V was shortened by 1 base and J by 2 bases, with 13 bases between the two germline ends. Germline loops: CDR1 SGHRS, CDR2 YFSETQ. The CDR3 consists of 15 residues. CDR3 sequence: CASSLWAGTTYEQYF. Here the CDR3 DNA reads TGCGCCAGCAGCTTGTGGGCTGGCACCACCTACGAGCAGTACTTC.

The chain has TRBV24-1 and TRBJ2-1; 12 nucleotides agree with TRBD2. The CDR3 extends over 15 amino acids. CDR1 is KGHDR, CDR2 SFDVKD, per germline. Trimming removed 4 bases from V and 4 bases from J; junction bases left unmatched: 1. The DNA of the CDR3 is TGTGCCACCAGTGACGGGACTAGCGGGTACAATGAGCAGTTCTTC. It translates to CATSDGTSGYNEQFF.

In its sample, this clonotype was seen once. The CDR3 region has the DNA TGTGCCAGCAGTGAATCCTGGACAGGGCTTGAAGCTTTCTTT. Translation: CASSESWTGLEAFF. This rearrangement joins TRBV6-1 to TRBJ1-1, with 8 positions matching TRBD1. The CDR3 length is 14 residues. CDR1 is MNHNS, CDR2 SASEGT, per germline. V lost 2 bases, J lost 7 bases, and 6 bases stayed unmatched.

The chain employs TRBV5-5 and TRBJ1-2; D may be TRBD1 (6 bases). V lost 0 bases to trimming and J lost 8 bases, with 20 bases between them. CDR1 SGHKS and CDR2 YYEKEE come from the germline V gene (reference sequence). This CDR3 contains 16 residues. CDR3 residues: CASSLGPQQGREGYTF. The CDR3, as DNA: TGTGCCAGCAGCTTGGGGCCTCAACAGGGCCGGGAGGGCTACACCTTC. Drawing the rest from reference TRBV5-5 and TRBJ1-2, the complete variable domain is DAGVTQSPTHLIKTRGQQVTLRCSPISGHKSVSWYQQVLGQGPQFIFQYYEKEERGRGNFPDRFSARQFPNYSSELNVNALLLGDSALYLCASSLGPQQGREGYTFGSGTRLTVV.

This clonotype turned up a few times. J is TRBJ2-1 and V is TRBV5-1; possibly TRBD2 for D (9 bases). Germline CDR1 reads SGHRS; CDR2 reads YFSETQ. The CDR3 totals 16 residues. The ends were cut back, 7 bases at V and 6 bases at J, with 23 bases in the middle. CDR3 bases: TGCGCCAGCTCCCCTCAGGGGGCGGGAGGGGGCAATGAGCAGTTCTTC. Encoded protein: CASSPQGAGGGNEQFF.

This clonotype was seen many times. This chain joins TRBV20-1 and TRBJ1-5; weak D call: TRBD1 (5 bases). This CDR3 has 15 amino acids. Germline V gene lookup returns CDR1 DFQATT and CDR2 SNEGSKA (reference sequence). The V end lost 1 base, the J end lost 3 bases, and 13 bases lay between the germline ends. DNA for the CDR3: TGCAGTGCTAGAGCTCGGGACCTGATCAATCAGCCCCAGCATTTT. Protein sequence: CSARARDLINQPQHF.

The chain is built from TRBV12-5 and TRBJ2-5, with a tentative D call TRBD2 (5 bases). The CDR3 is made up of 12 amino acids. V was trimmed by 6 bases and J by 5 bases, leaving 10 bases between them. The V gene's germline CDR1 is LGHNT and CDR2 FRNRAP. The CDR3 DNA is TGTGCTAGTGGGAGCACGGGGGAGACCCAGTACTTC. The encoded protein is CASGSTGETQYF.

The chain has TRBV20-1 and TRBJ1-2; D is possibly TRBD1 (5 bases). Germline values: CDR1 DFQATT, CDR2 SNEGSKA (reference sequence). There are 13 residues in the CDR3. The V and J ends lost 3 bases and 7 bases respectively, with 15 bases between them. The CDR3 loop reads CSASSRVQVGYTF. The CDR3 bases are TGCAGTGCTAGTTCCAGGGTTCAGGTTGGCTACACCTTC.

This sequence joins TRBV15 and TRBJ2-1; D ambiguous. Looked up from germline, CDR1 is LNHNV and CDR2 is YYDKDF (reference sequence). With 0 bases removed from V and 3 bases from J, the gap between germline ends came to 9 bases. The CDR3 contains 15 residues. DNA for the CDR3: TGTGCCACCAGCAGAGATCCCAACTACTACAATGAGCAGTTCTTC. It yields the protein CATSRDPNYYNEQFF.

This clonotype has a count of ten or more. The CDR3 nucleotides read TGCAGCGTTGAAGATCTTACAGGATCCGGCTATGGCTACACCTTC. It is translated as CSVEDLTGSGYGYTF. V usage is TRBV29-1 and J usage is TRBJ1-2, with D possibly TRBD1 on 5 matching bases. The CDR3 spans 15 residues. The germline V gene has CDR1 SQVTM and CDR2 ANQGSEA. The germline V and J ends were trimmed by 0 bases and 4 bases, with 15 bases remaining between them. Using reference TRBV29-1 and TRBJ1-2 for the parts outside the CDR3, the full variable domain is SAVISQKPSRDICQRGTSLTIQCQVDSQVTMMFWYRQQPGQSLTLIATANQGSEATYESGFVIDKFPISRPNLTFSTLTVSNMSPEDSSIYLCSVEDLTGSGYGYTFGSGTRLTVV.

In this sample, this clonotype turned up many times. CDR3 in DNA: TGTGCCAGCAGTTTACTTGCCTACGAGCAGTACTTC. It encodes CASSLLAYEQYF. The rearrangement uses TRBV12-3 or TRBV12-4 and TRBJ2-7; no reliable D call. This CDR3 contains 12 residues. Trimming pared 2 bases from V and 2 bases from J, leaving 4 bases between.

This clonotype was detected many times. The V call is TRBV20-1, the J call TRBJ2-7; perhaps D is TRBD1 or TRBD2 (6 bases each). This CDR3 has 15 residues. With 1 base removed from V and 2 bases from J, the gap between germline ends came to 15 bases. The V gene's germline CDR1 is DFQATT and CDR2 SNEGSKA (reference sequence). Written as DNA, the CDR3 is TGCAGTGCTAGAGGGGGGCGGGGTCTCACCTACGAGCAGTACTTC. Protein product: CSARGGRGLTYEQYF.

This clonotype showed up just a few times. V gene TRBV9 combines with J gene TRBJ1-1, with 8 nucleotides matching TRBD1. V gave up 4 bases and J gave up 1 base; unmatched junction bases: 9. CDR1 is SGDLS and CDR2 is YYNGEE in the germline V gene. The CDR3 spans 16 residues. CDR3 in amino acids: CASSPRGQGRNTEAFF. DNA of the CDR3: TGTGCCAGCAGCCCCAGAGGACAGGGAAGGAACACTGAAGCTTTCTTT.

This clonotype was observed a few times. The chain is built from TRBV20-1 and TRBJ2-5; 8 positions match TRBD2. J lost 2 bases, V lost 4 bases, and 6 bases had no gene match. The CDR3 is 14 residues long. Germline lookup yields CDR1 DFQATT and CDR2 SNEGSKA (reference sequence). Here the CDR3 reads CSAKAGASQETQYF. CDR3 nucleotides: TGCAGTGCTAAAGCGGGGGCGTCACAAGAGACCCAGTACTTC.

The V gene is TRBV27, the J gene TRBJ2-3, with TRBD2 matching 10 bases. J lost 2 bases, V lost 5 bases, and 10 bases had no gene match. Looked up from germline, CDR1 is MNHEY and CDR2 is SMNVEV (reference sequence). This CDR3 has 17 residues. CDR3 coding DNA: TGTGCCAGCAGTGGGATTAGCGGGGGGCCGTACACAGATACGCAGTATTTT. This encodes CASSGISGGPYTDTQYF.

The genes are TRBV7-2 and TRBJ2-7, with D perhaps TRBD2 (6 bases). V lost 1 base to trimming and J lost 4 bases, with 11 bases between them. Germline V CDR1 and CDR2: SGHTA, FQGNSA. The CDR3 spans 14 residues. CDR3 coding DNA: TGTGCCAGCAGCTTAGACAGGAGGGTATACGAGCAGTACTTC. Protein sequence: CASSLDRRVYEQYF.

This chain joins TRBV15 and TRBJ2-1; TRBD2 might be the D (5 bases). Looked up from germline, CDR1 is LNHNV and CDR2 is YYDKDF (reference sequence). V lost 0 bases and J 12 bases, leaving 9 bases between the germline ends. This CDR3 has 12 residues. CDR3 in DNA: TGTGCCACCAGCAGAGAGGGAGAGGGGCAGTTCTTC. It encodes CATSREGEGQFF.

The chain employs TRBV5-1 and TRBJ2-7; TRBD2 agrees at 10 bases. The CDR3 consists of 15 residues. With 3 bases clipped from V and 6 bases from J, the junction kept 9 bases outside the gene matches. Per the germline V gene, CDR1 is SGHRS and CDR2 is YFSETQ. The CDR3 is CASSSLASGSSEQYF. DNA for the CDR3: TGCGCCAGCAGCTCCTTAGCTAGCGGGAGCTCCGAGCAGTACTTC.

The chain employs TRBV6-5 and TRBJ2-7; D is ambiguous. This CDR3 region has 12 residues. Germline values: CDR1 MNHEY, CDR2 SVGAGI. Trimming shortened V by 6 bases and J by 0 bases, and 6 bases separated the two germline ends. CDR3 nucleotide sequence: TGTGCCAGCAGGGGTATCTCCTACGAGCAGTACTTC. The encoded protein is CASRGISYEQYF.

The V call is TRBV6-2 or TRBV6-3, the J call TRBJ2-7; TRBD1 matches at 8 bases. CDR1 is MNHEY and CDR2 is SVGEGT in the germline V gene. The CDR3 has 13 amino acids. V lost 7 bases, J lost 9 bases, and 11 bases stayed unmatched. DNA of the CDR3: TGTGCCAGCAAGTTCGGGACAGGAGGAGGGCAGTACTTC. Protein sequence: CASKFGTGGGQYF.

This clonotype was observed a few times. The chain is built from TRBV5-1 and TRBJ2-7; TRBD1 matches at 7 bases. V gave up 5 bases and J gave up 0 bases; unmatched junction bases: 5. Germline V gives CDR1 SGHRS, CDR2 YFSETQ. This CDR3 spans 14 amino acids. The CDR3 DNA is TGCGCCAGCAGACTCCGGGACAGCTCCTACGAGCAGTACTTC. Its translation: CASRLRDSSYEQYF. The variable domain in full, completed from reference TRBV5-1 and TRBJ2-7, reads KAGVTQTPRYLIKTRGQQVTLSCSPISGHRSVSWYQQTPGQGLQFLFEYFSETQRNKGNFPGRFSGRQFSNSRSEMNVSTLELGDSALYLCASRLRDSSYEQYFGPGTRLTVT.

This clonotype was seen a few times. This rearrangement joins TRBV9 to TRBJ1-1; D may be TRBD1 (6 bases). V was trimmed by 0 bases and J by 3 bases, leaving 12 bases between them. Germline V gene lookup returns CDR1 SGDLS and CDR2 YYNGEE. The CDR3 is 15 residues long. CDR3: CASSVVGGGYTEAFF. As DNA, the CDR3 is TGTGCCAGCAGCGTAGTGGGAGGGGGGTACACTGAAGCTTTCTTT.

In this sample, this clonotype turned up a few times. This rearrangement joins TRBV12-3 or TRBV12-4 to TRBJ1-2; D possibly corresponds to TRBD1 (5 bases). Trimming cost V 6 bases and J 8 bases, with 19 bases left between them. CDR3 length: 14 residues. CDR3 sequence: CASSPPQGGKGYTF. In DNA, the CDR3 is TGTGCCAGCAGCCCTCCCCAGGGCGGCAAAGGCTACACCTTC.

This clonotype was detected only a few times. Here the CDR3 DNA reads TGTGCCAGCATGCGTAGCGGGGGCACAGATACGCAGTATTTT. This codes for CASMRSGGTDTQYF. This chain connects TRBV6-2 or TRBV6-3 to TRBJ2-3, with 8 bases fitting TRBD2. Germline CDR1 reads MNHEY; CDR2 reads SVGEGT. The CDR3 is 14 amino acids. The V gene end was trimmed by 7 bases and the J gene end by 1 base; junction bases not matched to a gene: 4.